This T cell receptor (beta chain) was sequenced during a study of blood T cell repertoires in COVID-19. Looking at the study overall: COVID-19 samples, acute and convalescent, were from the United States, Italy and Spain. T cells, B-cell-depleted T cells, or PBMCs supplied cDNA or gDNA.

Original handling: From reference gene primer amplification, estimates of nucleated cell counts were derived. Data came from immunoSEQ multiplex PCR; TCRdb stores just in-frame clones and leaves some out. The V and J calls and clone size come from that table; D and trimming were worked out from the DNA. Found here are 60,000 to 75,000 clones, more than 80% of them singletons; the top ten hold about 40%. The CDR3 has 13 residues. Germline V gene data show CDR1 as SGHAT and CDR2 as FQNNGV. The V end lost 5 bases, the J end lost 1 base, and 7 bases lay between the germline ends. The chain links TRBV11-2 to TRBJ2-3; D might be TRBD1 (5 bases). The specimen was peripheral blood. The TCR comes from a woman of 80 years or more with active or convalescent COVID-19. The CDR3 nucleotides read TGTGCCAGCAGCCGACAGCGCACAGATACGCAGTATTTT. It translates to CASSRQRTDTQYF.